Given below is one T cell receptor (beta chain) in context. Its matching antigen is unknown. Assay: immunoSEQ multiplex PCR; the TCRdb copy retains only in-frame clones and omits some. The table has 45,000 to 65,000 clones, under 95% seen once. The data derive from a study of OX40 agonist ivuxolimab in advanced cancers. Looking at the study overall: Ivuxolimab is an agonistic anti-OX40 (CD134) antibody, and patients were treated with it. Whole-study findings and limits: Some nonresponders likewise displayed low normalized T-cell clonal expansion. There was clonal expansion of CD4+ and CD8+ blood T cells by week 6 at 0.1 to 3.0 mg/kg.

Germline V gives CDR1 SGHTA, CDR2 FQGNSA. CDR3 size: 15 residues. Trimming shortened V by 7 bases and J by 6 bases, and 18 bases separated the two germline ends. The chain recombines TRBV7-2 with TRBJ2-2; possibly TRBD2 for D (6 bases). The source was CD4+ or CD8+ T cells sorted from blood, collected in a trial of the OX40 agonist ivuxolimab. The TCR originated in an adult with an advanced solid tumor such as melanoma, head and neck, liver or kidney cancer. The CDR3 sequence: CASTSDGRWAGELFF. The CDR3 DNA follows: TGTGCCAGCACCTCGGACGGGAGATGGGCCGGGGAGCTGTTTTTT.